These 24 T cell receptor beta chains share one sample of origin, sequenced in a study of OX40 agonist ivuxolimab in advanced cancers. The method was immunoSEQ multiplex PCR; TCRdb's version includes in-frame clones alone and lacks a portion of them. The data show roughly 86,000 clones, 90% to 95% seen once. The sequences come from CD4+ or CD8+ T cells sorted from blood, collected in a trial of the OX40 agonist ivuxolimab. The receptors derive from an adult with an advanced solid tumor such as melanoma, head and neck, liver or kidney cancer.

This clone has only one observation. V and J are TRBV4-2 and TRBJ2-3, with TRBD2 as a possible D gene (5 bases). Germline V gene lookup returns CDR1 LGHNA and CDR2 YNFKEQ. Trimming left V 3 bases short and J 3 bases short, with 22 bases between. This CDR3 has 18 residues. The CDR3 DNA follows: TGTGCCAGCAGCCATAAGGGTTATAGCGAAAAAACTACAGATACGCAGTATTTT. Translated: CASSHKGYSEKTTDTQYF.

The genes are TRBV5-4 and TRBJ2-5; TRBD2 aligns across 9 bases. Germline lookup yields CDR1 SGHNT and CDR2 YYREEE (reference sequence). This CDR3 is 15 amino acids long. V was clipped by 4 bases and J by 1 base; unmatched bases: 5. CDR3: CASSLTSGSQETQYF. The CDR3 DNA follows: TGTGCCAGCAGCCTGACTAGCGGATCCCAAGAGACCCAGTACTTC.

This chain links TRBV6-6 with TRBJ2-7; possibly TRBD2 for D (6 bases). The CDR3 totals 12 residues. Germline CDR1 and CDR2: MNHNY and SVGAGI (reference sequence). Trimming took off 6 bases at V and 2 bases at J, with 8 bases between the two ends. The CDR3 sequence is CASRAGTYEQYF. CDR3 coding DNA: TGTGCCAGCAGGGCGGGGACCTACGAGCAGTACTTC.

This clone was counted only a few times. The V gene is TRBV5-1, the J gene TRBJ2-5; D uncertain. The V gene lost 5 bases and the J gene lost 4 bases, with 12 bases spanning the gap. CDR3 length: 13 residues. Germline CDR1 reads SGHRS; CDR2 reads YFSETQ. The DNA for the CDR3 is TGCGCCAGCAGTGAAGGATCTTCAGAGACCCAGTACTTC. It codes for CASSEGSSETQYF.

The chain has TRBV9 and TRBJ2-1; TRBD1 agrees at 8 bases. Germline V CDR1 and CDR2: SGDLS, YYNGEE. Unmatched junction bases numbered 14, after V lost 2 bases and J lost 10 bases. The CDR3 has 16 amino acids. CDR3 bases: TGTGCCAGCAGCGTTCTGGGCGGCATGGGGACAGGCGAGCAGTTCTTC. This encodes CASSVLGGMGTGEQFF. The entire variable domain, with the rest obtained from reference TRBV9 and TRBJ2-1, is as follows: DSGVTQTPKHLITATGQRVTLRCSPRSGDLSVYWYQQSLDQGLQFLIQYYNGEERAKGNILERFSAQQFPDLHSELNLSSLELGDSALYFCASSVLGGMGTGEQFFGPGTRLTVL.

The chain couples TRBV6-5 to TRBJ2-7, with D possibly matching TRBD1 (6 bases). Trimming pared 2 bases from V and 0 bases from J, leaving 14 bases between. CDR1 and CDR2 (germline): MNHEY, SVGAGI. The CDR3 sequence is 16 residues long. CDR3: CASSYNPGQNSYEQYF. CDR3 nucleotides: TGTGCCAGCAGTTACAACCCCGGACAGAACTCCTACGAGCAGTACTTC.

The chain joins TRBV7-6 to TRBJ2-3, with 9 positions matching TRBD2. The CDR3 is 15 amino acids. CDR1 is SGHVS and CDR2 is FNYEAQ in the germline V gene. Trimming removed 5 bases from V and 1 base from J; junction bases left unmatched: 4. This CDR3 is CASSLIAGGTDTQYF. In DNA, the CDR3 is TGTGCCAGCAGCCTAATAGCGGGGGGCACAGATACGCAGTATTTT.

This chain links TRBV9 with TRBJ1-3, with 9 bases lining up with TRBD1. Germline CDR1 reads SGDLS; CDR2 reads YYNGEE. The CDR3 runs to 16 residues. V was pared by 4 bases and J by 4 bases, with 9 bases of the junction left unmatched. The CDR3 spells CASSPRTGATGNTIYF. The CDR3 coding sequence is TGTGCCAGCAGCCCCAGGACAGGGGCGACCGGAAACACCATATATTTT.

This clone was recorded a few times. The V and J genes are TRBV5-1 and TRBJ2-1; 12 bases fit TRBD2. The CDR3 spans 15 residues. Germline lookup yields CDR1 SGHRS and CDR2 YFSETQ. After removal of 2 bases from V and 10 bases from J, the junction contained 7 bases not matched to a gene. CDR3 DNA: TGCGCCAGCAGCTTAGCTAGCGGGAGGGGGCCGGAGCAGTTCTTC. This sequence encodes CASSLASGRGPEQFF.

Written as DNA, the CDR3 is TGTGCCAGCAGCTACGCGGGACAGGGGTTTGGAAACACCATATATTTT. Its protein product is CASSYAGQGFGNTIYF. This chain connects TRBV7-6 to TRBJ1-3; 10 bases are a match to TRBD1. V shed 4 bases, J shed 3 bases, and the junction held 6 bases outside the gene matches. This CDR3 is 16 amino acids long. Germline V gene data show CDR1 as SGHVS and CDR2 as FNYEAQ.

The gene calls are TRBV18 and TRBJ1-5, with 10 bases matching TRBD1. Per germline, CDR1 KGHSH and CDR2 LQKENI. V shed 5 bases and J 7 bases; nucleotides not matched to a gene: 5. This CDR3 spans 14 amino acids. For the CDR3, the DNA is TGTGCCAGCTCAATCGGGACAGGGGACCAGCCCCAGCATTTT. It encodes CASSIGTGDQPQHF. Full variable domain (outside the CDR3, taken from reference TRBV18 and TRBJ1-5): NAGVMQNPRHLVRRRGQEARLRCSPMKGHSHVYWYRQLPEEGLKFMVYLQKENIIDESGMPKERFSAEFPKEGPSILRIQQVVRGDSAAYFCASSIGTGDQPQHFGDGTRLSIL.

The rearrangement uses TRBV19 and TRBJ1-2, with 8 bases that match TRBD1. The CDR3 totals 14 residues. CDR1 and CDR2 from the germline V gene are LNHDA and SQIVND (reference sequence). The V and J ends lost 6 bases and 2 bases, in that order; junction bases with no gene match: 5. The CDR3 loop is CASRRTGRNYGYTF. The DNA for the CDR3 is TGTGCCAGTAGACGGACAGGGAGGAACTATGGCTACACCTTC. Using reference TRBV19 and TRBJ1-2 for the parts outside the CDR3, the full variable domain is DGGITQSPKYLFRKEGQNVTLSCEQNLNHDAMYWYRQDPGQGLRLIYYSQIVNDFQKGDIAEGYSVSREKKESFPLTVTSAQKNPTAFYLCASRRTGRNYGYTFGSGTRLTVV.

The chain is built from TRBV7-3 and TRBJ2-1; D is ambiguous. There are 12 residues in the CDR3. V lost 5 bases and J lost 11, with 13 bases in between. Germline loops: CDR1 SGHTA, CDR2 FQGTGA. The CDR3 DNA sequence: TGTGCCAGCAGCCTCTATGAGAGGCAGCAGTTCTTC. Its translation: CASSLYERQQFF.

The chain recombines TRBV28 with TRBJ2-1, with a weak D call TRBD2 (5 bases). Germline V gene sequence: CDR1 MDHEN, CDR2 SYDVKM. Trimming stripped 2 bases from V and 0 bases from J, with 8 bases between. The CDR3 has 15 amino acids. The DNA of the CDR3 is TGTGCCAGCAGTTTAAAGCGGAGCTCCTACAATGAGCAGTTCTTC. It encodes CASSLKRSSYNEQFF.

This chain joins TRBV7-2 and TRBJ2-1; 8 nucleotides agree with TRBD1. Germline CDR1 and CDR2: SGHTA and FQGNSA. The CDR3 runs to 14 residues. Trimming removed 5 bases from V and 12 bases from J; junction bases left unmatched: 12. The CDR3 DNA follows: TGTGCCAGCAGCCCCTTGGGCAGGGGGCTGCTGCAGTTCTTC. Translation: CASSPLGRGLLQFF.

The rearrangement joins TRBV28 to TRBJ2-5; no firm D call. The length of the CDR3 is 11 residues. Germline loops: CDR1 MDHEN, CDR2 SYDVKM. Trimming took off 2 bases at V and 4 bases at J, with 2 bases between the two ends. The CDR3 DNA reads TGTGCCAGCAGTTTAGGAGAGACCCAGTACTTC. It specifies CASSLGETQYF.

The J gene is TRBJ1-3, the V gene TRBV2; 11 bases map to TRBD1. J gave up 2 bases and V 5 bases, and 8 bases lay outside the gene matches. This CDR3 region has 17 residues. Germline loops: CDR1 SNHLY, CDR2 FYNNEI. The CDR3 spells CASSRTGGENAGNTIYF. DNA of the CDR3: TGTGCCAGCAGTCGGACAGGGGGCGAAAATGCTGGAAACACCATATATTTT.

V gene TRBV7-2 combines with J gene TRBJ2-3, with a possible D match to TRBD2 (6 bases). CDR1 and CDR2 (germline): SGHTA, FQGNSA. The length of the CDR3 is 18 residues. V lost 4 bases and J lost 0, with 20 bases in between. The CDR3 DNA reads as TGTGCCAGCAGCTATAGGGAGGTCACAGCCAGTAGCACAGATACGCAGTATTTT. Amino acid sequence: CASSYREVTASSTDTQYF.

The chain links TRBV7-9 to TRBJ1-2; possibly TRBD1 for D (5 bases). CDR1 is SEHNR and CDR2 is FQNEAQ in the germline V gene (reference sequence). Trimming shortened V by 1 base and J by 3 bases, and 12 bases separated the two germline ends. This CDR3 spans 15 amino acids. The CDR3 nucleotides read TGTGCCAGCAGCTTAGGGGGACGGGGGGACTATGGCTACACCTTC. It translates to CASSLGGRGDYGYTF.

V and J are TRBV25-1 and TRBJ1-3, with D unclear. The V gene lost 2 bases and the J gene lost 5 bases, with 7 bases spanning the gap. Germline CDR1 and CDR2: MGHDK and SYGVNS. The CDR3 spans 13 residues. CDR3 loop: CASSEGGRNTIYF. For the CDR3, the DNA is TGTGCCAGCAGTGAAGGCGGACGAAACACCATATATTTT.

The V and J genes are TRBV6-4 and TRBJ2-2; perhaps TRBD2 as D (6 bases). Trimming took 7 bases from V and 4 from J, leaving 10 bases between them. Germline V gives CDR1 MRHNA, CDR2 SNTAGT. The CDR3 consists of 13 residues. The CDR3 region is CASTSDRTGELFF. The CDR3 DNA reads TGTGCCAGCACTAGCGACCGCACCGGGGAGCTGTTTTTT.

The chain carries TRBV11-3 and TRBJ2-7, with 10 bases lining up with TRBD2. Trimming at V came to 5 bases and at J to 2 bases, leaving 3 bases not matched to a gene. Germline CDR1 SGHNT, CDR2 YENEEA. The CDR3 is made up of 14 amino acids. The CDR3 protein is CASSPTSGAYEQYF. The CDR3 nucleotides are TGTGCCAGCAGCCCAACTAGCGGGGCCTACGAGCAGTACTTC.

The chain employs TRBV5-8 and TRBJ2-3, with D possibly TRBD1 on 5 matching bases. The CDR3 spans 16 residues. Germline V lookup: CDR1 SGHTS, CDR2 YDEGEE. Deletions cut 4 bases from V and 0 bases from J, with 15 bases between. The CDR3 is CASSPRPRASTDTQYF. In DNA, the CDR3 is TGTGCCAGCAGCCCACGCCCCAGGGCCAGCACAGATACGCAGTATTTT.

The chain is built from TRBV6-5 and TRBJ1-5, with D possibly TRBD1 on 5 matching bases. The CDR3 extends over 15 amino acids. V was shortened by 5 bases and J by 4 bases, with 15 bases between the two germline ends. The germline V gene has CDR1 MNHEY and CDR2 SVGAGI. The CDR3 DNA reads TGTGCCAGCAGTATGACAGCCCTTGCAAATCAGCCCCAGCATTTT. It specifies CASSMTALANQPQHF.